One sample yielded the 24 T cell receptor beta chains listed below, sequenced in a study of a mutant IDH1 vaccine in newly diagnosed glioma. The table came from immunoSEQ multiplex PCR; TCRdb's copy has only in-frame clones and leaves some out. The table records tens of thousands of clones, about four fifths of them present only once. Time point specified: week 35, safety follow-up. With topical imiquimod, each dose of the vaccine consisted of 300 ug of mutant IDH1 20-mer peptide. Their specific antigens are unknown. The input for sequencing was PBMCs, taken from a glioma patient whose treatment included an IDH1 peptide vaccine. Receptor source: a man between 40 and 49 years old with glioma.

V usage is TRBV6-1 and J usage is TRBJ1-6; D might be TRBD1 (6 bases). Trimming took 4 bases from V and 6 from J, leaving 19 bases between them. Germline CDR1 MNHNS, CDR2 SASEGT. The CDR3 contains 17 residues. CDR3 sequence reads: CASSGRDTSNINSPLHF. CDR3 DNA sequence: TGTGCCAGCAGTGGTCGGGACACATCAAATATTAATTCACCCCTCCACTTT.

Worth noting for this clone: One junction end disagrees with the germline gene, perhaps due to a read error. The V gene is TRBV5-1, the J gene TRBJ2-3; 8 bases match TRBD2. Germline-derived CDR1 and CDR2 are SGHRS and YFSETQ. The CDR3 covers 15 residues. CDR3 protein: CASSTSGGPTYTQYF. Here the CDR3 DNA reads TGCGCCAGCAGCACAAGCGGGGGCCCCACATATACGCAGTATTTT.

V and J are TRBV5-8 and TRBJ2-4; 9 nucleotides line up with TRBD1. This CDR3 spans 14 amino acids. After removal of 4 bases from V and 12 bases from J, the junction contained 11 bases not matched to a gene. Germline CDR1 is SGHTS and CDR2 is YDEGEE. CDR3 loop: CASSTGTGYRGQYF. CDR3 DNA sequence: TGTGCCAGCAGCACCGGGACAGGGTATAGGGGTCAGTACTTC.

The J gene is TRBJ2-7, the V gene TRBV25-1; D is possibly TRBD1 or TRBD2 (7 bases each). Germline V lookup: CDR1 MGHDK, CDR2 SYGVNS. This CDR3 spans 15 amino acids. The ends were cut back, 3 bases at V and 2 bases at J, with 14 bases in the middle. DNA for the CDR3: TGTGCCAGCAGTGACAGGGGGGGTTCCGCCTACGAGCAGTACTTC. This codes for CASSDRGGSAYEQYF.

V is TRBV7-6 and J is TRBJ2-7, with D perhaps assigned TRBD1 or TRBD2 (5 bases each). V dropped 5 bases and J dropped 0 bases, with 11 bases sitting between them. The germline CDR1 and CDR2 sequences are SGHVS and FNYEAQ. This CDR3 region has 14 residues. CDR3 DNA sequence: TGTGCCAGCAGCCGGGACCGGGGCTCCTACGAGCAGTACTTC. It translates to CASSRDRGSYEQYF.

This clone was observed a handful of times. J is TRBJ1-1 and V is TRBV2; TRBD1 is a possible D gene (5 bases). Germline CDR1 reads SNHLY; CDR2 reads FYNNEI. Trimming pared 6 bases from V and 6 bases from J, leaving 11 bases between. CDR3 size: 12 residues. CDR3 residues: CASRGDEPEAFF. The CDR3 nucleotides are TGTGCCAGCAGGGGGGACGAACCTGAAGCTTTCTTT.

This chain joins TRBV28 and TRBJ2-7; 8 bases fit TRBD2. V shed 2 bases, J shed 6 bases, and the junction held 6 bases outside the gene matches. The CDR3 length is 14 residues. Germline values: CDR1 MDHEN, CDR2 SYDVKM. CDR3 DNA sequence: TGTGCCAGCAGTTTAGGAGGACTAGCAAGCGAGCAGTACTTC. Translating it yields CASSLGGLASEQYF. The complete variable domain, with remaining parts taken from reference TRBV28 and TRBJ2-7, reads DVKVTQSSRYLVKRTGEKVFLECVQDMDHENMFWYRQDPGLGLRLIYFSYDVKMKEKGDIPEGYSVSREKKERFSLILESASTNQTSMYLCASSLGGLASEQYFGPGTRLTVT.

The chain carries TRBV20-1 and TRBJ2-5; unclear D gene. V was shortened by 3 bases and J by 5 bases, with 7 bases between the two germline ends. The CDR3 contains 11 residues. Per the germline V gene, CDR1 is DFQATT and CDR2 is SNEGSKA (reference sequence). The CDR3, as DNA: TGCAGTGCTAGCTCTAGGGAGACCCAGTACTTC. Translated, it gives CSASSRETQYF.

This clone was seen a few times. This chain's CDR3 is CASSLVGSYYTF. The CDR3, as DNA: TGCGCCAGCAGCTTGGTTGGCTCGTATTACACCTTC. The chain links TRBV5-1 to TRBJ1-2; no clear D. The CDR3 is 12 amino acids. V was pared by 0 bases and J by 11 bases, with 11 bases between. Germline loops: CDR1 SGHRS, CDR2 YFSETQ.

The chain links TRBV7-2 to TRBJ2-3, with 7 bases lining up with TRBD1. CDR1 is SGHTA, CDR2 FQGNSA, per germline. Germline trimming cut 3 bases from V and 3 bases from J; bases unmatched to any gene: 6. The CDR3 spans 15 residues. In DNA, the CDR3 is TGTGCCAGCAGCTTGGCGACAGGGTCTACAGATACGCAGTATTTT. It encodes CASSLATGSTDTQYF.

V usage is TRBV27 and J usage is TRBJ2-3; D is unclear. The CDR3 runs to 12 residues. Germline V CDR1 and CDR2: MNHEY, SMNVEV (reference sequence). Trimming took 4 bases from V and 6 from J, leaving 8 bases between them. CDR3 sequence reads: CASSWVGDTQYF. The CDR3 DNA follows: TGTGCCAGCAGTTGGGTCGGGGATACGCAGTATTTT.

The V and J genes are TRBV25-1 and TRBJ2-7; a possible D gene is TRBD1 (5 bases). Trimming took 4 bases from V and 3 from J, leaving 7 bases between them. The germline CDR1 and CDR2 sequences are MGHDK and SYGVNS. The CDR3 contains 12 residues. CDR3 DNA sequence: TGTGCCAGCAGTGCCCAGGGCTACGAGCAGTACTTC. Protein sequence: CASSAQGYEQYF.

The rearrangement uses TRBV15 and TRBJ2-3; D tentatively fits TRBD1 or TRBD2 (5 bases each). The V gene's germline CDR1 is LNHNV and CDR2 YYDKDF (reference sequence). This CDR3 comprises 15 residues. Trimming left V 0 bases short and J 6 bases short, with 13 bases between. The CDR3 is CATSREPRGPDTQYF. The CDR3, as DNA: TGTGCCACCAGCAGAGAACCGAGGGGCCCGGATACGCAGTATTTT.

This clone was seen only once. The CDR3 here is CASSRDNTGELFF. The CDR3 DNA reads as TGTGCCAGCAGCCGCGACAACACCGGGGAGCTGTTTTTT. The chain has TRBV5-4 and TRBJ2-2; D not certain. The germline gives CDR1 SGHNT, CDR2 YYREEE (reference sequence). V was trimmed by 4 bases and J by 2 bases, leaving 6 bases between them. CDR3 size: 13 residues.

The chain joins TRBV2 to TRBJ2-5; D may match TRBD1 or TRBD2 (6 bases each). The J call may be mistaken, given a closer DNA end match to TRBJ2-7. The CDR3 runs 14 residues. Germline V CDR1 and CDR2: SNHLY, FYNNEI. CDR3 nucleotide sequence: TGTGCCACCGGGGGCGTAGGGGACGGCTACGAGCAGTACTTC. It encodes CATGGVGDGYEQYF.

Written as DNA, the CDR3 is TGTGCCAGCACGAGTAGCGGGTTCACAGATACGCAGTATTTT. Its translation is CASTSSGFTDTQYF. This chain joins TRBV6-1 and TRBJ2-3; 7 nucleotides match TRBD2. Germline V gives CDR1 MNHNS, CDR2 SASEGT. The CDR3 runs to 14 residues. Germline trimming cut 7 bases from V and 2 bases from J; bases unmatched to any gene: 6.

The J gene is TRBJ1-2, the V gene TRBV2, with D maybe TRBD1 (6 bases). CDR1 and CDR2 from the germline V gene are SNHLY and FYNNEI. The germline V and J ends were trimmed by 1 base and 2 bases, with 8 bases remaining between them. The CDR3 has 14 amino acids. CDR3 coding DNA: TGTGCCAGCAGTGAAGATCAGGGGAACTATGGCTACACCTTC. Its protein is CASSEDQGNYGYTF.

This clone was found a few times. This rearrangement joins TRBV5-4 to TRBJ1-4; maybe TRBD1 (6 bases). This CDR3 has 15 residues. Deletions cut 4 bases from V and 5 bases from J, with 15 bases between. The germline V gene encodes CDR1 SGHNT and CDR2 YYREEE (reference sequence). The CDR3 DNA reads TGTGCCAGCAGCGTTTCGACAGGACCCAATGAAAAACTGTTTTTT. Amino acids: CASSVSTGPNEKLFF.

The chain combines TRBV6-1 with TRBJ1-5; 8 bases agree with TRBD1. CDR1 and CDR2 from the germline V gene are MNHNS and SASEGT. CDR3 length: 15 residues. The J segment lost 4 bases and the V segment lost 8 bases, leaving 10 bases of the junction unmatched. The CDR3 region has the DNA TGTGCCAGCCGACCTAGGGACAGGCGAAATCAGCCCCAGCATTTT. Its translation: CASRPRDRRNQPQHF.

This clone was counted a single time. The chain combines TRBV5-5 with TRBJ2-3, with 13 positions matching TRBD2. The CDR3 consists of 18 residues. Trimming took 0 bases from V and 2 from J; bases not matched to a gene: 6. From germline, CDR1 is SGHKS and CDR2 YYEKEE (reference sequence). This chain's CDR3 is CASSLGTSGGPYTDTQYF. CDR3 bases: TGTGCCAGCAGCTTGGGGACTAGCGGGGGACCGTACACAGATACGCAGTATTTT.

V is TRBV5-4 and J is TRBJ2-1; D is undetermined. CDR3 length equals 13 residues. V was cut by 4 bases and J by 3 bases, with 8 bases left in between. Per the germline V gene, CDR1 is SGHNT and CDR2 is YYREEE (reference sequence). CDR3 protein: CASSARVYNEQFF. Here the CDR3 DNA reads TGTGCCAGCAGCGCCCGGGTCTACAATGAGCAGTTCTTC.

The V and J genes are TRBV7-2 and TRBJ2-4, with D possibly being TRBD1 or TRBD2 (5 bases each). The V gene lost 5 bases and the J gene lost 0 bases, with 17 bases spanning the gap. Germline assignment: CDR1 SGHTA and CDR2 FQGNSA. This CDR3 region has 17 residues. CDR3 sequence: CASSPRWDVLAKNIQYF. CDR3 sequence (DNA): TGTGCCAGCAGCCCGAGGTGGGACGTTCTAGCCAAAAACATTCAGTACTTC.

The chain is built from TRBV7-6 and TRBJ1-6, with a possible D match to TRBD1 (6 bases). Germline assignment: CDR1 SGHVS and CDR2 FNYEAQ. The V end was cut by 1 base, the J end by 10 bases, with 11 bases between. The CDR3 has 14 residues. In nucleotides, the CDR3 is TGTGCCAGCAGCTTAGGGACAGATGGATCACCCCTCCACTTT. It yields the protein CASSLGTDGSPLHF.

This chain uses TRBV7-2 with TRBJ1-5; no clear D. Trimming shortened V by 5 bases and J by 5 bases, and 10 bases separated the two germline ends. The CDR3 is 13 amino acids. Germline V gene sequence: CDR1 SGHTA, CDR2 FQGNSA. The DNA of the CDR3 is TGTGCCAGCAGCCTCACGGGCGATCAGCCCCAGCATTTT. It translates to CASSLTGDQPQHF.